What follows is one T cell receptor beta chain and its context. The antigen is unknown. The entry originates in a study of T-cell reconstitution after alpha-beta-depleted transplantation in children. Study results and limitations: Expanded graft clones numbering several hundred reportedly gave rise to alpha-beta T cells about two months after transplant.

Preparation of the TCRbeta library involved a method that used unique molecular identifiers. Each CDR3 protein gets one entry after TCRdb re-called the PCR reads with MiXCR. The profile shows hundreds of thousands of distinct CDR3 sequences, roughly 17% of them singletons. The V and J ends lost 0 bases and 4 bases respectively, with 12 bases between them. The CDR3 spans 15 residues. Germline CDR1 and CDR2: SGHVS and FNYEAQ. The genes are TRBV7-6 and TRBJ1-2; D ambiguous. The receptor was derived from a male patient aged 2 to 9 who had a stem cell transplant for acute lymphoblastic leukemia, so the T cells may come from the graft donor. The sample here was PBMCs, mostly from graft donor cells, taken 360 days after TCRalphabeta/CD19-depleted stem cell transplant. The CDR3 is CASSLAGGGFYGYTF. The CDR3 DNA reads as TGTGCCAGCAGCTTAGCTGGTGGCGGCTTCTATGGCTACACCTTC.